The clone carrying this T cell receptor (beta chain) has just a few counts. Its antigen is unknown. The V segment lost 1 base and the J segment 0 bases; nucleotides outside the gene matches: 11. The CDR3 is 19 residues long. CDR1 MNHNS and CDR2 SASEGT come from the germline V gene. This sample is drawn from a study of beta chain features in type 1 diabetes. Each of the CD4+ naive, central memory, regulatory and stem cell-like memory populations was sorted via CD45RO/CCR7/CD25/CD127/CD95/CD27. The entirety of the isolated RNA underwent reverse transcription, so expressed TCRB transcripts were sequenced. Method: immunoSEQ multiplex PCR; TCRdb's copy keeps in-frame clones and lacks some. This sample carries 130,000 or so clones, about a sixth of them seen once, and the ten largest clones take 2% to 2.5%. The study, taken as a whole, reports: Moderate but significant shortening of TCRB CDR3s was recorded in all four CD4+ subsets from Type 1 diabetes patients.

Sequencing was done on a sample of central memory CD4+ T cells from blood. The TCR originated in a man aged 30 to 39 with type 1 diabetes. The rearrangement links TRBV6-1 to TRBJ2-1; 8 nucleotides agree with TRBD1. This CDR3 reads CASSEGFGTGASSYNEQFF. The CDR3 DNA is TGTGCCAGCAGTGAAGGCTTTGGGACAGGCGCAAGCTCCTACAATGAGCAGTTCTTC.